The 32 T cell receptor beta chains in this list originate from one sample, sequenced in a study of T-cell reconstitution after alpha-beta-depleted transplantation in children (dated by TCRdb to the mid-2010s). The library was generated by PCR. The run used an Illumina HiSeq 2500. Molecular barcoding was employed in the preparation of TCR libraries, with unique molecular identifiers being used to normalize TCRbeta repertoire quantification. TCRdb trimmed public reads at Q25 via fastp, called clones via MiXCR and kept in-frame beta chains. Each entry merges the rows of one CDR3 protein and shows their most common DNA and genes. The sample has a few hundred thousand distinct CDR3 sequences on record, 25% to 30% of them singletons. The ten largest clones represent under 45% of the sample. The sample's treatment or condition label is to be understood as: allogeneic hematopoietic cell transplantation with graft depleted of TCRalphabeta T cells and CD19 B cells.

The sample was PBMCs, taken before TCRalphabeta/CD19-depleted stem cell transplant. All receptors come from a boy younger than two with Wiskott-Aldrich syndrome, due to receive a stem cell transplant.

This chain links TRBV14 with TRBJ2-1; D ambiguous. The CDR3 is 16 amino acids. The germline V gene has CDR1 SGHDN and CDR2 FVKESK. The germline V and J ends were trimmed by 4 bases and 1 base, with 14 bases remaining between them. The CDR3 DNA reads TGTGCCAGCAGCCTCTCGGTGGTACGGTCCTACAATGAGCAGTTCTTC. Translation gives CASSLSVVRSYNEQFF.

This clonotype came up a few times. The chain combines TRBV5-4 with TRBJ2-1; 8 bases are shared with TRBD2. This CDR3 contains 17 residues. The germline V gene has CDR1 SGHNT and CDR2 YYREEE (reference sequence). Unmatched junction bases numbered 7, after V lost 0 bases and J lost 2 bases. The CDR3 region has the DNA TGTGCCAGCAGCTTGGTGGCTAGCGGGTGGGCCTACAATGAGCAGTTCTTC. This codes for CASSLVASGWAYNEQFF. The complete variable domain, with remaining parts taken from reference TRBV5-4 and TRBJ2-1, reads ETGVTQSPTHLIKTRGQQVTLRCSSQSGHNTVSWYQQALGQGPQFIFQYYREEENGRGNFPPRFSGLQFPNYSSELNVNALELDDSALYLCASSLVASGWAYNEQFFGPGTRLTVL.

This clonotype was seen only a few times. The CDR3 does not close with the conserved phenylalanine or tryptophan, likely indicating a read error. The DNA is left out, because the CDR3 cannot be placed on it with certainty; the CDR3 is given as TCRdb lists it. The chain is built from TRBV18 and TRBJ1-2; no check of the table's D call, TRBD1, against the DNA was made. The CDR3 has 14 residues if both end residues are counted. Looked up from germline, CDR1 is KGHSH and CDR2 is LQKENI. The CDR3 protein is CASSLLDREMATNL.

This clonotype was counted between two and nine times. This chain links TRBV20-1 with TRBJ2-1; 8 bases are a match to TRBD2. CDR1 DFQATT and CDR2 SNEGSKA come from the germline V gene (reference sequence). The trim removed 4 bases at V and 6 bases at J, leaving 17 bases unmatched. The length of the CDR3 is 17 residues. The CDR3 protein is CSATKRILGGRTNEQFF. The CDR3 DNA reads as TGCAGTGCTACCAAGCGGATCTTGGGCGGGAGGACCAATGAGCAGTTCTTC.

The chain has TRBV5-1 and TRBJ1-4, with TRBD1 as a possible D gene (6 bases). The CDR3 covers 14 residues. Germline loops: CDR1 SGHRS, CDR2 YFSETQ. V was shortened by 1 base and J by 8 bases, with 12 bases between the two germline ends. CDR3 loop: CASSLLTGSEKLFF. The CDR3 nucleotides read TGCGCCAGCAGCTTGTTGACAGGCTCCGAAAAACTGTTTTTT.

This clonotype was recorded at least ten times. The genes are TRBV20-1 and TRBJ1-5; the D is unclear. The CDR3 sequence is 13 residues long. V was clipped by 4 bases and J by 4 bases, with 11 bases between them. Looked up from germline, CDR1 is DFQATT and CDR2 is SNEGSKA (reference sequence). The CDR3 sequence is CSAIGVGNQPQHF. The CDR3 bases are TGCAGTGCTATTGGGGTGGGGAATCAGCCCCAGCATTTT.

This rearrangement joins TRBV5-1 to TRBJ2-1, with no clear D. V was trimmed by 0 bases and J by 0 bases, leaving 13 bases between them. Germline values: CDR1 SGHRS, CDR2 YFSETQ. The CDR3 spans 17 residues. CDR3 DNA sequence: TGCGCCAGCAGCTTGGATTTCTCTAGTAGCTCCTACAATGAGCAGTTCTTC. The encoded protein is CASSLDFSSSSYNEQFF.

The gene calls are TRBV7-6 and TRBJ2-1; perhaps D is TRBD1 or TRBD2 (5 bases each). This CDR3 is 16 amino acids long. Germline V lookup: CDR1 SGHVS, CDR2 FNYEAQ. The V and J ends lost 2 bases and 4 bases respectively, with 15 bases between them. DNA for the CDR3: TGTGCCAGCAGCTTATTATGGGGCAGCGGATACAATGAGCAGTTCTTC. This encodes CASSLLWGSGYNEQFF. Full variable domain (outside the CDR3, taken from reference TRBV7-6 and TRBJ2-1): GAGVSQSPRYKVTKRGQDVALRCDPISGHVSLYWYRQALGQGPEFLTYFNYEAQQDKSGLPNDRFSAERPEGSISTLTIQRTEQRDSAMYRCASSLLWGSGYNEQFFGPGTRLTVL.

V and J are TRBV6-1 and TRBJ1-1, with TRBD1 matching 10 bases. The germline V gene has CDR1 MNHNS and CDR2 SASEGT. This CDR3 has 16 amino acids. Trimming at V came to 7 bases and at J to 5 bases, leaving 13 bases not matched to a gene. The CDR3 bases are TGTGCCAGCAATGGCCGACAGGGGGCTTGGGAAACTGAAGCTTTCTTT. It codes for CASNGRQGAWETEAFF.

This clonotype appeared a few times. J is TRBJ1-2 and V is TRBV4-1, with D possibly TRBD1 on 5 matching bases. The CDR3 sequence is 14 residues long. Trimming removed 1 base at V and 3 bases at J, with 9 bases between. From germline, CDR1 is MGHRA and CDR2 YSYEKL. CDR3 sequence: CASSQGGSYYGYTF. The DNA for the CDR3 is TGCGCCAGCAGCCAAGGGGGCAGTTACTATGGCTACACCTTC.

There are a few counts of this clonotype. V gene TRBV24-1 combines with J gene TRBJ2-1, with 8 positions matching TRBD2. The V gene end was trimmed by 1 base and the J gene end by 5 bases; junction bases not matched to a gene: 9. This CDR3 contains 17 residues. CDR1 is KGHDR, CDR2 SFDVKD, per germline. The CDR3 region is CATSDLGKSGSNNEQFF. CDR3 nucleotide sequence: TGTGCCACCAGTGATTTAGGTAAGAGCGGGAGTAACAATGAGCAGTTCTTC.

The V call is TRBV7-2, the J call TRBJ2-7, with D uncertain. The CDR3 consists of 13 residues. CDR1 and CDR2 (germline): SGHTA, FQGNSA. V shed 4 bases and J shed 0 bases, with 7 bases lying between them. The chain's CDR3 is CASSWTTSYEQYF. The CDR3 DNA reads TGTGCCAGCAGCTGGACGACCTCCTACGAGCAGTACTTC.

V is TRBV7-2 and J is TRBJ2-3, with D unclear. CDR1 is SGHTA, CDR2 FQGNSA, per germline. V was clipped by 5 bases and J by 5 bases, with 20 bases between them. This CDR3 contains 16 residues. This CDR3 is CASSHPSLEFEDTQYF. The CDR3 DNA follows: TGTGCCAGCAGCCACCCCAGCCTGGAGTTTGAAGATACGCAGTATTTT. Complete variable domain (other parts from reference TRBV7-2 and TRBJ2-3): GAGVSQSPSNKVTEKGKDVELRCDPISGHTALYWYRQSLGQGLEFLIYFQGNSAPDKSGLPSDRFSAERTGGSVSTLTIQRTQQEDSAVYLCASSHPSLEFEDTQYFGPGTRLTVL.

This clonotype was counted a few times. The genes are TRBV12-3 or TRBV12-4 and TRBJ1-1; perhaps TRBD1 as D (6 bases). Trimming took 3 bases from V and 1 from J, leaving 15 bases between them. This CDR3 has 16 residues. CDR3 bases: TGTGCCAGCAGTTTTTCCATCATCAGGGGGAACACTGAAGCTTTCTTT. This encodes CASSFSIIRGNTEAFF.

This chain uses TRBV7-9 with TRBJ2-4; D may be TRBD1 or TRBD2 (6 bases each). The V end lost 3 bases, the J end lost 0 bases, and 15 bases lay between the germline ends. Germline CDR1 and CDR2: SEHNR and FQNEAQ (reference sequence). The CDR3 consists of 17 residues. In nucleotides, the CDR3 is TGTGCCAGCAGCTTGGGGGGTTCAGGGGAAGCCAAAAACATTCAGTACTTC. This translates into CASSLGGSGEAKNIQYF.

This clonotype came up a few times. The V call is TRBV10-2, the J call TRBJ2-7, with a possible D match to TRBD1 (6 bases). V lost 1 base and J 6 bases, leaving 10 bases between the germline ends. Looked up from germline, CDR1 is WSHSY and CDR2 is SAAADI. The CDR3 covers 13 residues. The CDR3 DNA sequence: TGCGCCAGCAGTGAGTTGGGGGCATCCGAGCAGTACTTC. It translates to CASSELGASEQYF.

The chain uses TRBV5-1 and TRBJ1-2; tentative D call: TRBD1 (6 bases). The germline V gene encodes CDR1 SGHRS and CDR2 YFSETQ. This CDR3 has 12 amino acids. The ends were cut back, 8 bases at V and 6 bases at J, with 14 bases in the middle. The CDR3 region is CASSRGQDGYTF. DNA for the CDR3: TGCGCCAGTAGCAGGGGCCAGGATGGCTACACCTTC.

This clonotype occurred a few times. The J gene is TRBJ1-5, the V gene TRBV28, with D tentatively TRBD1 (5 bases). The CDR3 is 14 amino acids. V shed 6 bases and J shed 7 bases, with 16 bases lying between them. Germline V gene data show CDR1 as MDHEN and CDR2 as SYDVKM. CDR3 amino acids: CASSQGGEGQPQHF. The CDR3 bases are TGTGCCAGCAGCCAGGGCGGGGAGGGACAGCCCCAGCATTTT.

In this sample, this clonotype turned up a few times. As DNA, the CDR3 is TGTGCCAGCAGCTTGACAGGGGATAGGAACACTGAAGCTTTCTTT. Protein sequence: CASSLTGDRNTEAFF. The chain carries TRBV7-2 and TRBJ1-1, with TRBD1 matching 8 bases. Trimming at V came to 3 bases and at J to 1 base, leaving 4 bases not matched to a gene. Germline V lookup: CDR1 SGHTA, CDR2 FQGNSA. The CDR3 contains 15 residues.

This clonotype has more than one count but fewer than ten. The rearrangement uses TRBV2 and TRBJ2-1; the match to TRBD2 covers 8 bases. V dropped 4 bases and J dropped 5; count of bases not matched to a gene: 7. CDR1 SNHLY and CDR2 FYNNEI come from the germline V gene. This CDR3 is 15 amino acids long. The CDR3 loop reads CASSALAVGNNEQFF. Here the CDR3 DNA reads TGTGCCAGCAGTGCACTAGCGGTTGGAAACAATGAGCAGTTCTTC.

CDR3 region: CASSKTIPAAYNEQFF. CDR3 bases: TGCGCCAGCAGCAAGACTATTCCCGCGGCCTACAATGAGCAGTTCTTC. The gene calls are TRBV5-1 and TRBJ2-1; D is possibly TRBD2 (5 bases). CDR1 and CDR2 from the germline V gene are SGHRS and YFSETQ. The CDR3 spans 16 residues. Trimming removed 4 bases from V and 2 bases from J, with 16 bases in between.

This chain joins TRBV5-1 and TRBJ2-1; D is perhaps TRBD1 (5 bases). Germline values: CDR1 SGHRS, CDR2 YFSETQ. The CDR3 is made up of 15 amino acids. Trimming shortened V by 2 bases and J by 4 bases, and 13 bases separated the two germline ends. CDR3 DNA: TGCGCCAGCAGCTTCCAGGACATAAGATACAATGAGCAGTTCTTC. Its protein product is CASSFQDIRYNEQFF.

The V call is TRBV10-1, the J call TRBJ1-1; D uncertain. This CDR3 has 15 amino acids. The germline V and J ends were trimmed by 0 bases and 4 bases, with 12 bases remaining between them. Germline-derived CDR1 and CDR2 are WNHNN and SYGVQD (reference sequence). For the CDR3, the DNA is TGCGCCAGCAGTGAGTCGTCGGGGTTCGGCACTGAAGCTTTCTTT. Residues: CASSESSGFGTEAFF.

A few counts support this clonotype. The CDR3 nucleotides are TGCGCCAGCAGCTCGAGACCCGGCCCGTCTGAAGCTTTCTTT. This codes for CASSSRPGPSEAFF. The V gene is TRBV5-1, the J gene TRBJ1-1; no clear D gene. This CDR3 contains 14 residues. Germline CDR1 and CDR2: SGHRS and YFSETQ. Trimming stripped 3 bases from V and 6 bases from J, with 15 bases between. Complete variable domain (other parts from reference TRBV5-1 and TRBJ1-1): KAGVTQTPRYLIKTRGQQVTLSCSPISGHRSVSWYQQTPGQGLQFLFEYFSETQRNKGNFPGRFSGRQFSNSRSEMNVSTLELGDSALYLCASSSRPGPSEAFFGQGTRLTVV.

This clonotype was picked up a small number of times. The gene calls are TRBV20-1 and TRBJ2-3; 8 bases line up with TRBD2. The CDR3 loop spans 16 amino acids. V was clipped by 4 bases and J by 5 bases; unmatched bases: 14. From germline, CDR1 is DFQATT and CDR2 SNEGSKA (reference sequence). CDR3 in DNA: TGCAGTGCTACCCCCTTGAGCGGGAGAAGTCGAGATACGCAGTATTTT. Its protein product is CSATPLSGRSRDTQYF.

This chain uses TRBV6-5 with TRBJ2-7, with TRBD1 matching over 7 bases. Germline assignment: CDR1 MNHEY and CDR2 SVGAGI. This CDR3 is built from 11 residues. Unmatched junction bases numbered 7, after V lost 8 bases and J lost 9 bases. The CDR3: CASSRGGGQYF. The DNA for the CDR3 is TGTGCCAGCTCCCGAGGGGGCGGGCAGTACTTC.

The chain has TRBV9 and TRBJ2-5; perhaps TRBD1 as D (5 bases). Germline CDR1 is SGDLS and CDR2 is YYNGEE. Trimming stripped 3 bases from V and 1 base from J, with 10 bases between. The length of the CDR3 is 14 residues. CDR3 in DNA: TGTGCCAGCAGCGGTAGGGGCTCCCAAGAGACCCAGTACTTC. Translated: CASSGRGSQETQYF.

This chain links TRBV2 with TRBJ2-5, with TRBD2 matching over 8 bases. Trimming took 2 bases from V and 0 from J; bases not matched to a gene: 8. Per the germline V gene, CDR1 is SNHLY and CDR2 is FYNNEI. This CDR3 has 17 amino acids. The CDR3, as DNA: TGTGCCAGCAGTGAAAATTCCGGGGGGGTGGACCAAGAGACCCAGTACTTC. It codes for CASSENSGGVDQETQYF.

The J gene is TRBJ2-3, the V gene TRBV12-3 or TRBV12-4; D is possibly TRBD2 (5 bases). The CDR3 has 16 residues. Trimming stripped 6 bases from V and 1 base from J, with 17 bases between. The CDR3 reads CASSGLPLRGTDTQYF. CDR3 coding DNA: TGTGCCAGCAGCGGACTTCCCCTTCGGGGCACAGATACGCAGTATTTT.

The chain recombines TRBV29-1 with TRBJ1-4, with 10 positions matching TRBD1. Germline CDR1 is SQVTM and CDR2 is ANQGSEA. The CDR3 has 19 amino acids. The V segment lost 7 bases and the J segment 0 bases; nucleotides outside the gene matches: 17. CDR3 protein: CSATSGTGVGKATNEKLFF. For the CDR3, the DNA is TGCAGCGCGACATCCGGGACAGGGGTTGGGAAGGCAACTAATGAAAAACTGTTTTTT. Full variable domain (remainder filled in from reference TRBV29-1 and TRBJ1-4): SAVISQKPSRDICQRGTSLTIQCQVDSQVTMMFWYRQQPGQSLTLIATANQGSEATYESGFVIDKFPISRPNLTFSTLTVSNMSPEDSSIYLCSATSGTGVGKATNEKLFFGSGTQLSVL.

V and J are TRBV5-1 and TRBJ1-6, with no clear D. This CDR3 region has 16 residues. The germline gives CDR1 SGHRS, CDR2 YFSETQ. With 3 bases removed from V and 2 bases from J, the gap between germline ends came to 12 bases. DNA for the CDR3: TGCGCCAGCAGCTGTCGGGGAGGCACCTATAATTCACCCCTCCACTTT. Its protein is CASSCRGGTYNSPLHF.

This rearrangement joins TRBV3-1 to TRBJ2-2, with D hard to call. The germline V and J ends were trimmed by 3 bases and 13 bases, with 12 bases remaining between them. Germline V lookup: CDR1 LGHDT, CDR2 YNNKEL (reference sequence). The CDR3 has 12 residues. This chain's CDR3 is CASSHTEVGLFF. CDR3 DNA sequence: TGTGCCAGCAGCCACACCGAGGTGGGGCTGTTTTTT.